This TCR beta chain originates from a study of T cell repertoires in cytomegalovirus infection. Study-wide background: Recently identified HLA-C-restricted and well-studied HLA-B-restricted CMV epitopes were used.

Per the germline V gene, CDR1 is MNHEY and CDR2 is SVGAGI. Trimming cost V 6 bases and J 6 bases, with 15 bases left between them. This CDR3 comprises 14 residues. TCRdb reanalysed the reads using MiXCR and keeps one entry per CDR3 protein. The sample holds some 940,000 distinct CDR3 sequences, approximately 31% seen once. This clonotype was recorded once. Antigen unknown. Study outcomes and limitations: People with CMV and the relevant HLA were identified by cumulative public TCR beta family frequency. Within the response measured ex vivo, HLA-C-restricted CMV-specific TCR beta clonotypes were dominant.

The input for sequencing was cultured CD8+ T cells from PBMCs, taken from culture after CMV antigen stimulation. V usage is TRBV6-5 and J usage is TRBJ1-5; unclear D gene. This TCR came from a human donor in good health (CMV status not recorded). Some clones in this sample may be carry-over from other donors' samples. CDR3 loop: CASSKTALGQPQHF. CDR3 sequence (DNA): TGTGCCAGCAGCAAAACAGCTCTCGGTCAGCCCCAGCATTTT.